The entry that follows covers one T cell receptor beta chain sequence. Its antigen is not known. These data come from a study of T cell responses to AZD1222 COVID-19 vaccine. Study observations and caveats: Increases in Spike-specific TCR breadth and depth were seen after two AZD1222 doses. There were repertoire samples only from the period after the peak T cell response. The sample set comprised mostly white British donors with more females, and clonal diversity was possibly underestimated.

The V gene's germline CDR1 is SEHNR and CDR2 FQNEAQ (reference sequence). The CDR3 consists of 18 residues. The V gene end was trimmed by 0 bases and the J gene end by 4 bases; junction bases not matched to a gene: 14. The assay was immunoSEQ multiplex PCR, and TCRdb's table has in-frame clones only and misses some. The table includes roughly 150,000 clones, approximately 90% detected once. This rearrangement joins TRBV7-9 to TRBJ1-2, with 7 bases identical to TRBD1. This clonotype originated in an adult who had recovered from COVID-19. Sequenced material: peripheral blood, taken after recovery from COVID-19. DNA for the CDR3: TGTGCCAGCAGCTTAGCGGCCCTTGGCGGGGACAGCGCCTATGGCTACACCTTC. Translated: CASSLAALGGDSAYGYTF.